A single sample gave rise to the 18 T cell receptor beta chains below, sequenced in a study of graft-versus-host responses after intestinal transplantation. TCRdb keeps only in-frame clones here, not all; method: immunoSEQ multiplex PCR. This table has under 100,000 clones, approximately 90% appearing once. Specimen: PBMCs, collected 450 to 460 days after intestinal transplant. These receptors came from a human patient who received an intestinal transplant, so some T cells may come from the graft donor.

The J gene is TRBJ2-1, the V gene TRBV10-3; TRBD1 matches 8 bases. The junction had 7 bases not matched to a gene; V was cut back by 6 bases and J by 12 bases. Per germline, CDR1 ENHRY and CDR2 SYGVKD. The CDR3 is 12 amino acids. CDR3: CAIRPGQGGQFF. DNA of the CDR3: TGTGCCATCAGGCCTGGACAGGGTGGGCAGTTCTTC.

The V gene is TRBV28, the J gene TRBJ2-7; no firm D call. CDR3 length: 12 residues. Germline-derived CDR1 and CDR2 are MDHEN and SYDVKM. V gave up 6 bases and J gave up 7 bases, with 13 bases separating them. The chain's CDR3 is CASRALLGEQYF. CDR3 coding DNA: TGTGCCAGCAGGGCACTCCTAGGGGAGCAGTACTTC.

The chain combines TRBV19 with TRBJ2-5; 7 bases fit TRBD2. This CDR3 has 12 amino acids. V shed 5 bases, J shed 5 bases, and the junction held 2 bases outside the gene matches. Per germline, CDR1 LNHDA and CDR2 SQIVND (reference sequence). Here the CDR3 reads CASSGEGETQYF. The CDR3 DNA reads TGTGCCAGTAGTGGGGAGGGTGAGACCCAGTACTTC.

The chain is built from TRBV7-3 and TRBJ1-1; TRBD1 agrees at 7 bases. J gave up 7 bases and V 1 base, and 18 bases lay outside the gene matches. The germline V gene has CDR1 SGHTA and CDR2 FQGTGA. CDR3 length: 18 residues. The CDR3 DNA sequence: TGTGCCAGCAGCTTAAGTATCGGGACAGAAGGGGCAACGGGTGAAGCTTTCTTT. Translation: CASSLSIGTEGATGEAFF. The full variable domain, with the rest looked up from reference TRBV7-3 and TRBJ1-1, is GAGVSQTPSNKVTEKGKYVELRCDPISGHTALYWYRQSLGQGPEFLIYFQGTGAADDSGLPNDRFFAVRPEGSVSTLKIQRTERGDSAVYLCASSLSIGTEGATGEAFFGQGTRLTVV.

This chain uses TRBV27 with TRBJ1-2, with TRBD1 as a possible D gene (5 bases). The V end was cut by 4 bases, the J end by 8 bases, with 20 bases between. The CDR3 consists of 15 residues. Germline values: CDR1 MNHEY, CDR2 SMNVEV (reference sequence). The CDR3 reads CASSSPRVDWVGYTF. CDR3 DNA: TGTGCCAGCAGTTCCCCCAGGGTGGATTGGGTGGGCTACACCTTC.

The chain is built from TRBV10-3 and TRBJ1-2; no reliable D call. CDR1 and CDR2 from the germline V gene are ENHRY and SYGVKD. The CDR3 covers 16 residues. Trimming removed 0 bases at V and 4 bases at J, with 15 bases between. CDR3 in DNA: TGTGCCATCAGTGAGTCCGGACCTACTCCACCCTATGGCTACACCTTC. This gives the protein CAISESGPTPPYGYTF.

J is TRBJ2-2 and V is TRBV13; TRBD1 matches at 7 bases. Trimming took 3 bases from V and 9 from J; bases not matched to a gene: 13. This CDR3 region has 16 residues. Germline assignment: CDR1 PRHDT and CDR2 FYEKMQ (reference sequence). CDR3 in amino acids: CASSLLAQGETRELFF. The DNA of the CDR3 is TGTGCCAGCAGCTTGTTGGCTCAGGGGGAGACCAGGGAGCTGTTTTTT.

The chain employs TRBV7-9 and TRBJ1-2; TRBD1 matches at 8 bases. The germline gives CDR1 SEHNR, CDR2 FQNEAQ (reference sequence). V gave up 1 base and J gave up 4 bases; unmatched junction bases: 5. The length of the CDR3 is 15 residues. Written as DNA, the CDR3 is TGTGCCAGCAGCTTAGAGGCAGGGGGCGGCTATGGCTACACCTTC. Translation gives CASSLEAGGGYGYTF.

J is TRBJ2-5 and V is TRBV7-3; 9 bases match TRBD2. The V gene end was trimmed by 7 bases and the J gene end by 4 bases; junction bases not matched to a gene: 7. CDR3 length: 14 amino acids. CDR1 SGHTA and CDR2 FQGTGA come from the germline V gene. The CDR3 here is CASKRRGGRETQYF. DNA of the CDR3: TGTGCCAGCAAGCGGCGGGGGGGCCGAGAGACCCAGTACTTC.

J is TRBJ1-1 and V is TRBV5-4; 8 nucleotides align to TRBD1. With 2 bases clipped from V and 0 bases from J, the junction kept 3 bases outside the gene matches. This CDR3 comprises 15 residues. The germline V gene has CDR1 SGHNT and CDR2 YYREEE (reference sequence). The chain's CDR3 is CASSLTGGLNTEAFF. The CDR3 DNA reads as TGTGCCAGCAGCTTAACAGGGGGACTGAACACTGAAGCTTTCTTT.

This rearrangement joins TRBV6-5 to TRBJ2-7; D not resolved. The CDR3 extends over 13 amino acids. The V gene lost 2 bases and the J gene lost 3 bases, with 8 bases spanning the gap. CDR1 is MNHEY, CDR2 SVGAGI, per germline. The CDR3 here is CASSYKPGYEQYF. Written as DNA, the CDR3 is TGTGCCAGCAGTTACAAGCCCGGCTACGAGCAGTACTTC.

The V and J genes are TRBV27 and TRBJ2-7; a weak D match, TRBD1 (6 bases). The CDR3 is made up of 15 amino acids. Per the germline V gene, CDR1 is MNHEY and CDR2 is SMNVEV (reference sequence). The V end was cut by 2 bases, the J end by 1 base, with 12 bases between. CDR3 residues: CASSLKGGRSYEQYF. CDR3 bases: TGTGCCAGCAGTTTAAAAGGGGGACGGTCCTACGAGCAGTACTTC.

In its sample, this clone was seen a few times. V gene TRBV5-1 combines with J gene TRBJ1-6; D is perhaps TRBD1 (5 bases). The germline gives CDR1 SGHRS, CDR2 YFSETQ. The CDR3 sequence is 15 residues long. The germline V and J ends were trimmed by 9 bases and 7 bases, with 20 bases remaining between them. Here the CDR3 DNA reads TGCGCCACCCGGACCTACGGGACCGAGAATTCACCCCTCCACTTT. Translation gives CATRTYGTENSPLHF.

The chain employs TRBV21-1 and TRBJ1-1. TRBV21-1 is shown as a pseudogene. CDR3 length: 14 amino acids. Here the CDR3 reads CASRDGSPNTEAFF. The CDR3 coding sequence is TGTGCCAGCAGGGACGGGAGCCCCAACACTGAAGCTTTCTTT.

This clone was counted only a few times. This rearrangement joins TRBV2 to TRBJ1-3; D may be TRBD1 (5 bases). Per the germline V gene, CDR1 is SNHLY and CDR2 is FYNNEI. The CDR3 extends over 15 amino acids. V dropped 3 bases and J dropped 2 bases, with 11 bases sitting between them. CDR3 in DNA: TGTGCCAGCAGTGATCGGGGCATAACTGGAAACACCATATATTTT. Amino acid sequence: CASSDRGITGNTIYF. Complete variable domain (other parts from reference TRBV2 and TRBJ1-3): EPEVTQTPSHQVTQMGQEVILRCVPISNHLYFYWYRQILGQKVEFLVSFYNNEISEKSEIFDDQFSVERPDGSNFTLKIRSTKLEDSAMYFCASSDRGITGNTIYFGEGSWLTVV.

The gene calls are TRBV7-6 and TRBJ1-1; D is perhaps TRBD1 (5 bases). The CDR3 is 15 residues long. CDR1 and CDR2 from the germline V gene are SGHVS and FNYEAQ. Trimming cost V 1 base and J 4 bases, with 13 bases left between them. Here the CDR3 DNA reads TGTGCCAGCAGCTTAGGTGCAGGGCTGGGCACTGAAGCTTTCTTT. Translated, it gives CASSLGAGLGTEAFF.

The rearrangement links TRBV7-3 to TRBJ2-3; D ambiguous. Looked up from germline, CDR1 is SGHTA and CDR2 is FQGTGA. This CDR3 has 13 amino acids. The V gene lost 5 bases and the J gene lost 0 bases, with 6 bases spanning the gap. The CDR3 region has the DNA TGTGCCAGCAGCCCGAGCAGCACAGATACGCAGTATTTT. Its translation: CASSPSSTDTQYF.

This clone showed up just once. The chain joins TRBV7-3 to TRBJ1-6; D is uncertain. In germline, CDR1 is SGHTA, CDR2 FQGTGA. Trimming shortened V by 5 bases and J by 9 bases, and 14 bases separated the two germline ends. This CDR3 spans 14 amino acids. In nucleotides, the CDR3 is TGTGCCAGCAGCCTGGGTGCAGGCCTTTCACCCCTCCACTTT. Residues: CASSLGAGLSPLHF.